These T cell receptor beta chains were read from a single sample in a study of blood T cell repertoires in COVID-19. Profiled with immunoSEQ multiplex PCR; TCRdb holds only in-frame clones, not every one. The table records approximately 100,000 clones, approximately 89% of them present only once. Material: peripheral blood. All receptors come from a woman between 25 and 40 years old with acute or convalescent COVID-19. Both conserved end residues are part of each CDR3. The order of the fields is V gene, clone size, J gene, D gene, CDR3 length, CDR3 DNA, CDR3 protein. A D gene is named only where the DNA matches it firmly. Rows may omit the clone size; those that give it use once, few, many or a size class.

V: TRBV5-1
size: once
J: TRBJ2-4
D: -
length: 14
DNA: TGCGCCAGCAGCTGGGAAGGAGGGAAAAACATTCAGTACTTC
CDR3: CASSWEGGKNIQYF

V: TRBV5-1
size: -
J: TRBJ1-5
D: TRBD1
length: 14
DNA: TGCGCCAGCAGCTGGACAGGGGGCAATCAGCCCCAGCATTTT
CDR3: CASSWTGGNQPQHF

V: TRBV2
size: once
J: TRBJ1-1
D: -
length: 14
DNA: TGTGCCAGCAGTAGAGAAACGGGGACTATTGAAGCTTTCTTT
CDR3: CASSRETGTIEAFF

V: TRBV3-1/TRBV3-2
size: -
J: TRBJ2-1
D: TRBD2
length: 18
DNA: TGTGCCAGCAGCCAAGATGGAGAGCGGGGGGGCTCCTACAATGAGCAGTTCTTC
CDR3: CASSQDGERGGSYNEQFF

V: TRBV10-1
size: -
J: TRBJ2-7
D: TRBD2
length: 17
DNA: TGCGCCAGCAGGGGGGGTCTAGCGGGGCCTACCTCCTACGAGCAGTACTTC
CDR3: CASRGGLAGPTSYEQYF

V: TRBV6-5
size: -
J: TRBJ1-1
D: -
length: 15
DNA: TGTGCCAGCAGTTCAACGGACGGGATAAACACTGAAGCTTTCTTT
CDR3: CASSSTDGINTEAFF

V: TRBV5-8
size: few
J: TRBJ1-4
D: -
length: 17
DNA: TGTGCCAGCAGCTTGGGGCTTGGACAGTCCCGTAATGAAAAACTGTTTTTT
CDR3: CASSLGLGQSRNEKLFF

V: TRBV15
size: -
J: TRBJ2-4
D: -
length: 13
DNA: TGTGCCACCAGCAGGGGGGGAGGAAACATTCAGTACTTC
CDR3: CATSRGGGNIQYF

V: TRBV6-5
size: -
J: TRBJ1-1
D: -
length: 14
DNA: TGTGCCAGCAGGGACAGAGCTTCGAACACTGAAGCTTTCTTT
CDR3: CASRDRASNTEAFF

V: TRBV7-3
size: -
J: TRBJ2-7
D: TRBD1
length: 15
DNA: TGTGCCAGCAGGGTACCGGGACAGGATTCCTACGAGCAGTACTTC
CDR3: CASRVPGQDSYEQYF

V: TRBV24-1
size: few
J: TRBJ1-4
D: -
length: 15
DNA: TGTGCCACCAGTGACCCCATGGGGGGATCTGAAAAACTGTTTTTT
CDR3: CATSDPMGGSEKLFF

V: TRBV7-9
size: -
J: TRBJ1-1
D: -
length: 15
DNA: TGTGCCAGCAGCTTAGGAGCCAACCCGAACACTGAAGCTTTCTTT
CDR3: CASSLGANPNTEAFF

V: TRBV19
size: once
J: TRBJ1-2
D: -
length: 13
DNA: TGTGCCAGTAGTATGAGACAGGTCTATGGCTACACCTTC
CDR3: CASSMRQVYGYTF

V: TRBV21-1
size: -
J: TRBJ2-7
D: -
length: 15
DNA: TGTGCCAGCAGCAAAAAACAAGCGGAACCCTACGAGCAGTACTTC
CDR3: CASSKKQAEPYEQYF

V: TRBV5-1
size: -
J: TRBJ2-3
D: TRBD1
length: 13
DNA: TGCGCCAGCAGTTCCGGACAGGGCGATACGCAGTATTTT
CDR3: CASSSGQGDTQYF

V: TRBV7-6
size: few
J: TRBJ1-1
D: -
length: 17
DNA: TGTGCCAGCAGCCCCCAGGCTGGGGGCGCCGTGAACACTGAAGCTTTCTTT
CDR3: CASSPQAGGAVNTEAFF

V: TRBV3-1/TRBV3-2
size: -
J: TRBJ1-4
D: TRBD1
length: 15
DNA: TGTGCCAGCAGCAGCCGAGGGGGCGGTAGCGAAAAACTGTTTTTT
CDR3: CASSSRGGGSEKLFF

V: TRBV30
size: -
J: TRBJ1-1
D: TRBD1
length: 16
DNA: TGTGCCTGGACCGTGGGGACAGGGGTACCGAACACTGAAGCTTTCTTT
CDR3: CAWTVGTGVPNTEAFF

V: TRBV6-5
size: -
J: TRBJ1-5
D: -
length: 15
DNA: TGTGCCAGCAGCCCCGACATTTATAGCAATCAGCCCCAGCATTTT
CDR3: CASSPDIYSNQPQHF

V: TRBV2
size: -
J: TRBJ1-2
D: -
length: 14
DNA: TGTGCCAGCAGTGAAGAATTGACAGTTGGGGGCTACACCTTC
CDR3: CASSEELTVGGYTF

V: TRBV15
size: -
J: TRBJ1-5
D: -
length: 15
DNA: TGTGCCACCAGCAGAGATGGGGGGGTCAGTCAGCCCCAGCATTTT
CDR3: CATSRDGGVSQPQHF

V: TRBV20-1
size: once
J: TRBJ2-7
D: -
length: 11
DNA: TGCAGTGCTAGCGGGGTCCGGGAGCAGTACTTC
CDR3: CSASGVREQYF

V: TRBV6-2/TRBV6-3
size: -
J: TRBJ2-3
D: -
length: 15
DNA: TGTGCCAGCAGTTACGGCCAGGGGTCCCCAGATACGCAGTATTTT
CDR3: CASSYGQGSPDTQYF

V: TRBV28
size: -
J: TRBJ2-2
D: -
length: 17
DNA: TGTGCCAGCAGTTTTCCCGGGATCGGCTTGAACACCGGGGAGCTATTTTTT
CDR3: CASSFPGIGLNTGELFF

V: TRBV20-1
size: -
J: TRBJ2-3
D: TRBD2
length: 14
DNA: TGCAGTGCTAGTCGGCGGGGGGGCCGTAGGACGCAGTATTTT
CDR3: CSASRRGGRRTQYF

V: TRBV18
size: -
J: TRBJ2-7
D: TRBD2
length: 15
DNA: TGTGCCAGCTCACCCGGGACTAGCGGTCTCTACGAGCAGTACTTC
CDR3: CASSPGTSGLYEQYF

V: TRBV2
size: -
J: TRBJ1-1
D: -
length: 15
DNA: TGTGCCAGCAGTGAAACCCCAGGAGGGAACACTGAAGCTTTCTTT
CDR3: CASSETPGGNTEAFF

V: TRBV7-6
size: -
J: TRBJ1-4
D: TRBD1
length: 17
DNA: TGTGCCAGCAGCCCAAGGACAGGAATAACCCCTAATGAAAAACTGTTTTTT
CDR3: CASSPRTGITPNEKLFF

V: TRBV5-6
size: once
J: TRBJ2-2
D: -
length: 11
DNA: TGTGCCAGCAGCTTCAGGGGGGAGCTGTTTTTT
CDR3: CASSFRGELFF

V: TRBV30
size: -
J: TRBJ1-4
D: -
length: 15
DNA: TGTGCCTGGAGTGTACAGGGTGTGGGTAATGAAAAACTGTTTTTT
CDR3: CAWSVQGVGNEKLFF

V: TRBV28
size: -
J: TRBJ1-5
D: TRBD1
length: 13
DNA: TGTGCCATCCGACCACAGGGGGATCAGCCCCAGCATTTT
CDR3: CAIRPQGDQPQHF

V: TRBV4-1
size: -
J: TRBJ1-2
D: TRBD1
length: 15
DNA: TGCGCCAGCAGCCCACTGGACAGGGAGGGCTATGGCTACACCTTC
CDR3: CASSPLDREGYGYTF

V: TRBV11-1
size: few
J: TRBJ1-5
D: -
length: 14
DNA: TGTGCCAGCAGCCTTACGGGGGACAATCAGCCCCAGCATTTT
CDR3: CASSLTGDNQPQHF

V: TRBV5-6
size: -
J: TRBJ1-4
D: TRBD1
length: 15
DNA: TGTGCCAGCAGCTTGGGACAGGGCCTAAATGAAAAACTGTTTTTT
CDR3: CASSLGQGLNEKLFF

V: TRBV2
size: -
J: TRBJ2-1
D: -
length: 13
DNA: TGTGCCAGCAGTGAAGCCCTATCCTATGAGCAGTTCTTC
CDR3: CASSEALSYEQFF

V: TRBV5-4
size: -
J: TRBJ1-2
D: -
length: 14
DNA: TGTGCCAGCAGCTTGGGTGGTCGGCGAGGAGGCTACACCTTC
CDR3: CASSLGGRRGGYTF

V: TRBV28
size: -
J: TRBJ1-4
D: TRBD1
length: 15
DNA: TGTGCCAGCAGTCCGCAGGGGGCGGGTAATGAAAAACTGTTTTTT
CDR3: CASSPQGAGNEKLFF

V: TRBV6-5
size: -
J: TRBJ1-4
D: -
length: 15
DNA: TGTGCCAGCAGTTATCTAGGGAGGGGTAGGGAAAAACTGTTTTTT
CDR3: CASSYLGRGREKLFF

V: TRBV3-1/TRBV3-2
size: few
J: TRBJ1-5
D: TRBD1
length: 15
DNA: TGTGCCAGCAGCCAAGGACAGGGTAGAAATCAGCCCCAGCATTTT
CDR3: CASSQGQGRNQPQHF

V: TRBV6-5
size: few
J: TRBJ2-5
D: -
length: 13
DNA: TGTGCCAGCAGCCAGCGGGTTATAGAGACCCAGTACTTC
CDR3: CASSQRVIETQYF

V: TRBV29-1
size: -
J: TRBJ2-1
D: -
length: 17
DNA: TGCAGCGTCGAAGGGCTAGCGCTGTCGGGATCCTACAATGAGCAGTTCTTC
CDR3: CSVEGLALSGSYNEQFF

V: TRBV6-1
size: -
J: TRBJ1-4
D: -
length: 15
DNA: TGTGCCAGCAGTGAAGCAGGCGGCCCAAGGGAAAAACTGTTTTTT
CDR3: CASSEAGGPREKLFF

V: TRBV5-1
size: -
J: TRBJ1-6
D: TRBD1
length: 14
DNA: TGCGCCAGCAGCTCGGGACAGACTGATTCACCCCTCCACTTT
CDR3: CASSSGQTDSPLHF

V: TRBV28
size: -
J: TRBJ1-2
D: TRBD1
length: 16
DNA: TGTGCCAGCAGCCTCGGCGACGACAGGGGCTTCTATGGCTACACCTTC
CDR3: CASSLGDDRGFYGYTF

V: TRBV19
size: once
J: TRBJ2-1
D: TRBD1
length: 14
DNA: TGTGCCAGTAGTAGGGACAGGGGGTCCAGTGAGCAGTTCTTC
CDR3: CASSRDRGSSEQFF

V: TRBV19
size: -
J: TRBJ2-3
D: -
length: 12
DNA: TGTGCCAGTAGTATCCAGTTTGATACGCAGTATTTT
CDR3: CASSIQFDTQYF

V: TRBV18
size: -
J: TRBJ2-3
D: TRBD2
length: 15
DNA: TGTGCCAGCTCTATCAGCGGGGGGAACACAGATACGCAGTATTTT
CDR3: CASSISGGNTDTQYF

V: TRBV29-1
size: -
J: TRBJ2-2
D: -
length: 12
DNA: TGCAGCGTTGGAGGAGGGTCCGGGGAGCTGTTTTTT
CDR3: CSVGGGSGELFF

V: TRBV4-1
size: -
J: TRBJ2-5
D: TRBD1
length: 19
DNA: TGCGCCAGCAGCCTAACCGGGGCGGGACAGGGGGCTAAGGCGGAGACCCAGTACTTC
CDR3: CASSLTGAGQGAKAETQYF

V: TRBV4-1
size: -
J: TRBJ2-6
D: -
length: 17
DNA: TGCGCCAGCAGCGGAGCGGCAGGATTCTCTGGGGCCAACGTCCTGACTTTC
CDR3: CASSGAAGFSGANVLTF

V: TRBV12-3/TRBV12-4
size: -
J: TRBJ2-1
D: -
length: 11
DNA: TGTGCCAGCAGTGAGTACAATGAGCAGTTCTTC
CDR3: CASSEYNEQFF

V: TRBV27
size: -
J: TRBJ1-4
D: -
length: 13
DNA: TGTGCCAGCAGTTTAAGCAGGGCAGAAAAACTGTTTTTT
CDR3: CASSLSRAEKLFF

V: TRBV12-5
size: -
J: TRBJ1-1
D: TRBD1
length: 14
DNA: TGTGCTAGTGCCCGCGACAGGGTGAACACTGAAGCTTTCTTT
CDR3: CASARDRVNTEAFF

V: TRBV5-5
size: -
J: TRBJ2-3
D: -
length: 14
DNA: TGTGCCAGCAGCTTGGACATTAACACAGATACGCAGTATTTT
CDR3: CASSLDINTDTQYF

V: TRBV27
size: -
J: TRBJ1-1
D: -
length: 14
DNA: TGTGCCAGCAGGGTACAGTCGGCCTACACTGAAGCTTTCTTT
CDR3: CASRVQSAYTEAFF

V: TRBV11-2
size: -
J: TRBJ2-3
D: TRBD2
length: 16
DNA: TGTGCCAGCAGCGACTTTAGCGGGGCACCACCAGATACGCAGTATTTT
CDR3: CASSDFSGAPPDTQYF

V: TRBV28
size: -
J: TRBJ1-2
D: -
length: 11
DNA: TGTGCCAGCGCCGAGAGCTATGGCTACACCTTC
CDR3: CASAESYGYTF

V: TRBV28
size: -
J: TRBJ1-5
D: TRBD1
length: 15
DNA: TGTGCCAGCAGTTACCGGGACAGGGGTATCATGCCCCAGCATTTT
CDR3: CASSYRDRGIMPQHF

V: TRBV18
size: -
J: TRBJ2-1
D: TRBD2
length: 17
DNA: TGTGCCAGCTCATCACCCGGGATAGCGGGGGGGCTCAATGAGCAGTTCTTC
CDR3: CASSSPGIAGGLNEQFF